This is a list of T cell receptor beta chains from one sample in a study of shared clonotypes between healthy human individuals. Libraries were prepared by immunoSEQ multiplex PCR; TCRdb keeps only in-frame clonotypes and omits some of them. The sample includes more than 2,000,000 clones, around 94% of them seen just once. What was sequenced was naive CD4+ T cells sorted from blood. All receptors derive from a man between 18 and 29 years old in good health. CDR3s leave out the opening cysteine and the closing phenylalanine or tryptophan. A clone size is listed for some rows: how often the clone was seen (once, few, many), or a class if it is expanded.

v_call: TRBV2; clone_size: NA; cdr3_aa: ASSDLAGASLSYEQY
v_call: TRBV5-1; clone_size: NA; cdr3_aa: ASSSQLGRGADTQY
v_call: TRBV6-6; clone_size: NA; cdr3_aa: ASSYLTGGYEQY
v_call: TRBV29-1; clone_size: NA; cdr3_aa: SAGPGGSYEQY
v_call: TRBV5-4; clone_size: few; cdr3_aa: ASSLKGAGNQPQH
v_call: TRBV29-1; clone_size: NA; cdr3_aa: SVAGRRYEQY
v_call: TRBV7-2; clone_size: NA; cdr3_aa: ASSLARSQETQY
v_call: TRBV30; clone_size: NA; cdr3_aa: AWSRLAGTDTQY
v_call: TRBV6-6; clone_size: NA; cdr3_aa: ASSSPQEPGYT
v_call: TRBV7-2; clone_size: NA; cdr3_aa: ASSFRQGAIGELF
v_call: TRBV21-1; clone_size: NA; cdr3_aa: ASSYIGEFDTGELF
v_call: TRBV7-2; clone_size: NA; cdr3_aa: ASSSQQANTEAF
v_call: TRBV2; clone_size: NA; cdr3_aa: ASRAWGAANGYT
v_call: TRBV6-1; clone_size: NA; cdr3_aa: ASSLLGGFELGQY
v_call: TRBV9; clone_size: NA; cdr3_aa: ASSVAPGQGNTIY
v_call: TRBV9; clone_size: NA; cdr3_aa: ASSVGRTSGSEQY
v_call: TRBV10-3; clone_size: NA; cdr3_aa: AISSGGEFADTQY
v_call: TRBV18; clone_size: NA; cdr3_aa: ASSQGLAGEGGHKNIQY
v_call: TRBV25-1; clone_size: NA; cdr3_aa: ASRQTGSNQPQH
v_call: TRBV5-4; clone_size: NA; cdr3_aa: ASSLSGSGFRGETQY
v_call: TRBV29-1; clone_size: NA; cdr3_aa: SVAGAETQY
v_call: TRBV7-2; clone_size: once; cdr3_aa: ASSLGGTLGNEQF
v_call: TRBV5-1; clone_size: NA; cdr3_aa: ASSLGTAPNEKLF
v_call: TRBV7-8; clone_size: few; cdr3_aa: ASSPRQRNTEAF
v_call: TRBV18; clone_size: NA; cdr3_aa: ASSPRGLNEKLF
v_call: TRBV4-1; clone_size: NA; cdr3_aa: ASSQYRTSPQGTDTQY
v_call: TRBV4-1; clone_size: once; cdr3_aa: ASSQASSGANVLT
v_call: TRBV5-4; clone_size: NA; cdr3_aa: ASSSGVAGATLEQY
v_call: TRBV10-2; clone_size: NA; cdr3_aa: ASSEGLAGELF
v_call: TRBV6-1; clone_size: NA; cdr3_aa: ASSDPDRVGNQPQH
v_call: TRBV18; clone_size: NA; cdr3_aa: ASSAILQGMNTEAF
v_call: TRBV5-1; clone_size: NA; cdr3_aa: ASSLQGGTGVYNEQF
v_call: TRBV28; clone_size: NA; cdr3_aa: ASGSPTTRFYYAQY
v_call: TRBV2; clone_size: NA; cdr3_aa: ASSQNRGQTETQY
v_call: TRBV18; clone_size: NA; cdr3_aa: ASSLEVVQGNEKLF
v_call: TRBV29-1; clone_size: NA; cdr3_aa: SVESGTSYGYT
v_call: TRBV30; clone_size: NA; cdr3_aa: AWSAGTGAYEQY
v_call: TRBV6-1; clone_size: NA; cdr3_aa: ASSGKRGTNEKLF
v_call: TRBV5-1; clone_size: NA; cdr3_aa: ASSAGTSGQETQY
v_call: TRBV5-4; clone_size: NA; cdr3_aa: ASKASSTDTQY